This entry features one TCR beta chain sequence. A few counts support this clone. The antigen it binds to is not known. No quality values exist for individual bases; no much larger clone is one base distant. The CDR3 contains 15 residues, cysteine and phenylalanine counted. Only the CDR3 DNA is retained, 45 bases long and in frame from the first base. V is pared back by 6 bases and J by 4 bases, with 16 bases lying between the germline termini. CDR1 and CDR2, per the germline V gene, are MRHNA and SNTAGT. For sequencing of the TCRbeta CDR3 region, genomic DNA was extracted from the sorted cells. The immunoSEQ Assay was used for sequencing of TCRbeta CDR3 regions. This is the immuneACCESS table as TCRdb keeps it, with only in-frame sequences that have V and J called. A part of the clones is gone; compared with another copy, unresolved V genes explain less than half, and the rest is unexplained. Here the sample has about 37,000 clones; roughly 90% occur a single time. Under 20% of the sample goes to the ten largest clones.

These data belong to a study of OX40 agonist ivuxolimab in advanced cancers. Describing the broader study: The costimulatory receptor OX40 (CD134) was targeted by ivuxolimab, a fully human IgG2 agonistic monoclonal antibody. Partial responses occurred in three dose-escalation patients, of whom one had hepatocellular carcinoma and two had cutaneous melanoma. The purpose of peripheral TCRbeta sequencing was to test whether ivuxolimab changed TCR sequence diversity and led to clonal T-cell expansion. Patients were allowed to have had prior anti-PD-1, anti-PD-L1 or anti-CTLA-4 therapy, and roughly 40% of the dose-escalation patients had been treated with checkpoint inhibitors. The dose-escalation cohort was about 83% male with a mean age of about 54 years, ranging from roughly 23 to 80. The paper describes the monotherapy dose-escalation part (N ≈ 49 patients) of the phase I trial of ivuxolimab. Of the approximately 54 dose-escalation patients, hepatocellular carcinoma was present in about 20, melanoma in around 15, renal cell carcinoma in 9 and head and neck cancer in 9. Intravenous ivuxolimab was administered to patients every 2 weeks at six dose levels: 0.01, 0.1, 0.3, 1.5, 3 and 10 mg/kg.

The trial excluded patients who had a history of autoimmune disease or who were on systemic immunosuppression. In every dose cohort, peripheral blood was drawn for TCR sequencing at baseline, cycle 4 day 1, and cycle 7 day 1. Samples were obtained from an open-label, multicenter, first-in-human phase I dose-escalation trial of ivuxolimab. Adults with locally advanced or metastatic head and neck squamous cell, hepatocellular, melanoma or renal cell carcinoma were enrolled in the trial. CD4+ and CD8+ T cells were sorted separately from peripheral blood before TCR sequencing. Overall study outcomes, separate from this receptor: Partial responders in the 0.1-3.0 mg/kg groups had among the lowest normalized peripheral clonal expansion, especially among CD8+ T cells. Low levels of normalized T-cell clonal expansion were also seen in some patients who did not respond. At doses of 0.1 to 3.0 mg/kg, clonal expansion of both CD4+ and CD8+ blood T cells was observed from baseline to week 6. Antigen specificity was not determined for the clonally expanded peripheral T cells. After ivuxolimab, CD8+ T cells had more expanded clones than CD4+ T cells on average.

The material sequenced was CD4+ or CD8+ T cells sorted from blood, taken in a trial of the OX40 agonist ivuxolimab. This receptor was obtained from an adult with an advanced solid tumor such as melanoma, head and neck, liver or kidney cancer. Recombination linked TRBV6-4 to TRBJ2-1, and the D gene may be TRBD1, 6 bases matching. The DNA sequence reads TGTGCCAGCAGCCTCGGGACACAGAGTTACAATGAGCAGTTCTTC. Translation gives CASSLGTQSYNEQFF.